The 21 T cell receptor beta chains presented below share a single source sample, sequenced in a study of control samples from healthy donors and cancer patients. Only in-frame clones appear in the TCRdb table, and some are missing; sequencing was by immunoSEQ multiplex PCR. The sample holds about 59,000 clones, roughly 90% seen once. Specimen: PBMCs. These receptors were obtained from a man aged 35-49 years with colorectal cancer.

This sequence joins TRBV19 and TRBJ1-1; the match to TRBD1 covers 8 bases. V lost 7 bases and J lost 4; bases outside the gene matches: 5. Germline loops: CDR1 LNHDA, CDR2 SQIVND (reference sequence). CDR3 size: 13 residues. The CDR3 region is CASTPGQVTEAFF. Written as DNA, the CDR3 is TGTGCCAGTACCCCGGGACAGGTCACTGAAGCTTTCTTT. The variable domain in full, completed from reference TRBV19 and TRBJ1-1, reads DGGITQSPKYLFRKEGQNVTLSCEQNLNHDAMYWYRQDPGQGLRLIYYSQIVNDFQKGDIAEGYSVSREKKESFPLTVTSAQKNPTAFYLCASTPGQVTEAFFGQGTRLTVV.

The chain is built from TRBV5-6 and TRBJ2-5, with D possibly matching TRBD1 (5 bases). V was shortened by 2 bases and J by 3 bases, with 5 bases between the two germline ends. This CDR3 spans 12 amino acids. Per the germline V gene, CDR1 is SGHDT and CDR2 is YYEEEE. This CDR3 reads CASSLGEETQYF. The CDR3 bases are TGTGCCAGCAGCTTAGGGGAAGAGACCCAGTACTTC.

This clone was observed once. This sequence joins TRBV6-1 and TRBJ1-5; 8 bases fit TRBD1. The V gene end was trimmed by 3 bases and the J gene end by 2 bases; junction bases not matched to a gene: 9. Germline lookup yields CDR1 MNHNS and CDR2 SASEGT. This CDR3 spans 17 amino acids. This CDR3 reads CASSDRDRYGGNQPQHF. The DNA of the CDR3 is TGTGCCAGCAGTGACAGGGACAGGTATGGGGGCAATCAGCCCCAGCATTTT.

This clone has only one observation. The chain recombines TRBV6-5 with TRBJ2-5; 14 positions match TRBD2. The junction had 4 bases not matched to a gene; V was cut back by 6 bases and J by 4 bases. Per the germline V gene, CDR1 is MNHEY and CDR2 is SVGAGI. The CDR3 sequence is 15 residues long. CDR3 loop: CASRTSGGARETQYF. The CDR3, as DNA: TGTGCCAGCAGGACTAGCGGGGGGGCTAGAGAGACCCAGTACTTC.

J is TRBJ1-3 and V is TRBV6-4, with 12 positions matching TRBD1. The CDR3 has 18 residues. V lost 6 bases, J lost 0 bases, and 9 bases stayed unmatched. Germline V gene lookup returns CDR1 MRHNA and CDR2 SNTAGT. CDR3 coding DNA: TGTGCCAGCAGGGGGGGACAGGGGGCGCCGAGCTCTGGAAACACCATATATTTT. It codes for CASRGGQGAPSSGNTIYF.

The rearrangement uses TRBV5-1 and TRBJ1-1, with 9 positions matching TRBD1. This CDR3 has 16 amino acids. Germline V gene data show CDR1 as SGHRS and CDR2 as YFSETQ. The junction had 8 bases not matched to a gene; V was cut back by 4 bases and J by 1 base. Here the CDR3 reads CASSLNDRGENTEAFF. Written as DNA, the CDR3 is TGCGCCAGCAGCCTAAACGACAGGGGGGAGAACACTGAAGCTTTCTTT.

This clone was picked up one time. DNA of the CDR3: TGTGCCAGCAGCAGCCGGGGGCTTCTAGAGACCCAGTACTTC. The encoded protein is CASSSRGLLETQYF. The J gene is TRBJ2-5, the V gene TRBV5-6; D is possibly TRBD1 or TRBD2 (6 bases each). Germline-derived CDR1 and CDR2 are SGHDT and YYEEEE. CDR3 length: 14 amino acids. V lost 4 bases to trimming and J lost 4 bases, with 14 bases between them. The full variable domain, completed using reference TRBV5-6 and TRBJ2-5, is DAGVTQSPTHLIKTRGQQVTLRCSPKSGHDTVSWYQQALGQGPQFIFQYYEEEERQRGNFPDRFSGHQFPNYSSELNVNALLLGDSALYLCASSSRGLLETQYFGPGTRLLVL.

The chain couples TRBV9 to TRBJ2-5; 12 bases map to TRBD2. The V gene's germline CDR1 is SGDLS and CDR2 YYNGEE. The CDR3 runs 14 residues. The J segment lost 5 bases and the V segment lost 3 bases, leaving 2 bases of the junction unmatched. The CDR3 sequence: CASSASGGAETQYF. CDR3 bases: TGTGCCAGCAGCGCTAGCGGGGGGGCGGAGACCCAGTACTTC.

This sequence joins TRBV9 and TRBJ1-4, with 7 positions matching TRBD1. CDR1 and CDR2 (germline): SGDLS, YYNGEE. The CDR3 is 15 amino acids. Trimming cost V 5 bases and J 5 bases; bases outside gene matches: 9. The CDR3 DNA reads as TGTGCCAGCAGTGACCGGGACAGTTTAAATGAAAAACTGTTTTTT. Its protein is CASSDRDSLNEKLFF.

V is TRBV27 and J is TRBJ1-2, with no clear D. V lost 3 bases and J 3 bases, leaving 14 bases between the germline ends. The CDR3 loop spans 15 amino acids. CDR1 is MNHEY and CDR2 is SMNVEV in the germline V gene (reference sequence). CDR3 sequence: CASSFGGGLYYGYTF. DNA for the CDR3: TGTGCCAGCAGTTTCGGAGGAGGACTGTACTATGGCTACACCTTC.

The chain links TRBV6-5 to TRBJ2-7; D gene uncertain. The CDR3 loop spans 14 amino acids. Trimming pared 8 bases from V and 0 bases from J, leaving 14 bases between. Germline V gene sequence: CDR1 MNHEY, CDR2 SVGAGI. DNA of the CDR3: TGTGCCAGCCGGTCTTGGTCAAGCTCCTACGAGCAGTACTTC. Its translation: CASRSWSSSYEQYF.

In this sample, this clone turned up once. The rearrangement uses TRBV3-1 (or the pseudogene TRBV3-2) and TRBJ2-3; TRBD2 might be the D (6 bases). Per germline, CDR1 LGHDT and CDR2 YNNKEL (reference sequence). V shed 4 bases and J shed 0 bases, with 14 bases lying between them. This CDR3 has 16 amino acids. CDR3 residues: CASSPGRGYSTDTQYF. The CDR3 DNA reads as TGTGCCAGCAGCCCCGGGCGGGGCTACAGCACAGATACGCAGTATTTT.

V is TRBV9 and J is TRBJ2-7, with D perhaps TRBD2 (6 bases). V was trimmed by 0 bases and J by 2 bases, leaving 12 bases between them. CDR1 is SGDLS, CDR2 YYNGEE, per germline. There are 15 residues in the CDR3. The CDR3 region has the DNA TGTGCCAGCAGCGTAGCTGGCGGGGAGACCTACGAGCAGTACTTC. Encoded protein: CASSVAGGETYEQYF. Looking up the rest from reference TRBV9 and TRBJ2-7 gives the full variable domain: DSGVTQTPKHLITATGQRVTLRCSPRSGDLSVYWYQQSLDQGLQFLIQYYNGEERAKGNILERFSAQQFPDLHSELNLSSLELGDSALYFCASSVAGGETYEQYFGPGTRLTVT.

V and J are TRBV3-1 (or the pseudogene TRBV3-2) and TRBJ1-2; D gene uncertain. Germline-derived CDR1 and CDR2 are LGHDT and YNNKEL (reference sequence). The CDR3 extends over 14 amino acids. V was pared by 5 bases and J by 7 bases, with 17 bases between. The chain's CDR3 is CASSGQTSQVGYTF. CDR3 bases: TGTGCCAGCAGCGGCCAGACCAGCCAGGTTGGCTACACCTTC.

This chain connects TRBV7-3 to TRBJ2-1; 13 bases line up with TRBD2. The CDR3 is 16 residues long. V dropped 5 bases and J dropped 8; count of bases not matched to a gene: 9. CDR1 is SGHTA and CDR2 is FQGTGA in the germline V gene. In DNA form, the CDR3 reads TGTGCCAGCAGCGATCCACTAGCGGGGGGGCGATATGAGCAGTTCTTC. The encoded protein is CASSDPLAGGRYEQFF.

The J gene is TRBJ2-1, the V gene TRBV4-2; 8 positions match TRBD2. CDR3 size: 19 residues. The junction had 15 bases not matched to a gene; V was cut back by 4 bases and J by 1 base. Germline assignment: CDR1 LGHNA and CDR2 YNFKEQ. The DNA of the CDR3 is TGTGCCAGCAGCCCTCGTAGAAGCGGGGGTTCGGGGTCCTACAATGAGCAGTTCTTC. Encoded protein: CASSPRRSGGSGSYNEQFF.

V gene TRBV19 combines with J gene TRBJ2-2; D is ambiguous. CDR3 length: 14 residues. In germline, CDR1 is LNHDA, CDR2 SQIVND (reference sequence). V dropped 3 bases and J dropped 1 base, with 6 bases sitting between them. CDR3 sequence (DNA): TGTGCCAGTAGTATTAACCTGAACACCGGGGAGCTGTTTTTT. Amino acid sequence: CASSINLNTGELFF.

V gene TRBV5-6 combines with J gene TRBJ1-6, with D uncertain. The CDR3 contains 16 residues. Germline CDR1 and CDR2: SGHDT and YYEEEE. V was cut by 0 bases and J by 0 bases, with 7 bases left in between. In DNA, the CDR3 is TGTGCCAGCAGCTTGGGCCACCGCTCCTATAATTCACCCCTCCACTTT. This translates into CASSLGHRSYNSPLHF.

The chain is built from TRBV27 and TRBJ2-2; D not resolved. The germline gives CDR1 MNHEY, CDR2 SMNVEV (reference sequence). There are 13 residues in the CDR3. The V and J ends lost 3 bases and 1 base respectively, with 3 bases between them. The CDR3 nucleotides are TGTGCCAGCAGTTTCCTGAACACCGGGGAGCTGTTTTTT. This translates into CASSFLNTGELFF.

In this sample, this clone turned up once. The chain combines TRBV18 with TRBJ2-3, with 11 positions matching TRBD2. With V trimmed by 0 bases and J by 10 bases, 9 bases remained unmatched. Germline values: CDR1 KGHSH, CDR2 LQKENI. This CDR3 spans 16 amino acids. CDR3 bases: TGTGCCAGCTCACCACCGGCGGTAGCGGGGGGGAGTGCGCAGTATTTT. Its translation is CASSPPAVAGGSAQYF.

This clone has a single count. The chain combines TRBV18 with TRBJ2-7, with no clear D. The CDR3 contains 15 residues. V was clipped by 3 bases and J by 7 bases, with 19 bases between them. From germline, CDR1 is KGHSH and CDR2 LQKENI. The CDR3 DNA follows: TGTGCCAGCTCACCCTCCGGCAGGACGAACTTGGAGCAGTACTTC. Its translation: CASSPSGRTNLEQYF.